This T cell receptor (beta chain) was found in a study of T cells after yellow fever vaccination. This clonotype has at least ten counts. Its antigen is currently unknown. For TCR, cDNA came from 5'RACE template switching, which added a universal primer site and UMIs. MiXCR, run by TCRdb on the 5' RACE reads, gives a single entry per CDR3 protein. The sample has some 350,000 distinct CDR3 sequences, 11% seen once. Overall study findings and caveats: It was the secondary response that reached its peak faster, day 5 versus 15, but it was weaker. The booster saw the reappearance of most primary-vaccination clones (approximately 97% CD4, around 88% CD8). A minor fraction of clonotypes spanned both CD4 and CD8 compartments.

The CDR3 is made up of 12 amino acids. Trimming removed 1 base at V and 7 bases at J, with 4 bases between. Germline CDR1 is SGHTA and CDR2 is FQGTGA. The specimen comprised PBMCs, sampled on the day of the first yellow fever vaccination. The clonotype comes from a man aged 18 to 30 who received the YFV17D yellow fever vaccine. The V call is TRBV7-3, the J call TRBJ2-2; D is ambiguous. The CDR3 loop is CASSLNGGELFF. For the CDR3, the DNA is TGTGCCAGCAGCTTAAACGGCGGGGAGCTGTTTTTT.